This T cell receptor beta chain was found in a study of blood T cell repertoires in COVID-19. At the level of the study: The United States, Italy and Spain provided the acute and convalescent COVID-19 samples. In each case, the material was cDNA or gDNA derived from T cells, B-cell-depleted T cells, or PBMCs.

Original processing methods: Reference gene primer amplification gave estimated nucleated cell counts. Method: immunoSEQ multiplex PCR; TCRdb's copy keeps in-frame clones and lacks some. The V and J calls and the clone size are those of that table, but D and trimming were determined from the DNA. The sample consists of about 100,000 clones, 85% of them appearing once. Trimming removed 5 bases at V and 2 bases at J, with 10 bases between. This CDR3 has 14 residues. Germline values: CDR1 SGHAT, CDR2 FQNNGV. The sequenced sample consisted of peripheral blood. The source is a human donor in a cohort sampled during active COVID-19. This rearrangement joins TRBV11-2 to TRBJ1-3; D perhaps matches TRBD1 (6 bases). This chain's CDR3 is CASSRTDPGNTIYF. The CDR3 bases are TGTGCCAGCAGCAGGACAGACCCTGGAAACACCATATATTTT.